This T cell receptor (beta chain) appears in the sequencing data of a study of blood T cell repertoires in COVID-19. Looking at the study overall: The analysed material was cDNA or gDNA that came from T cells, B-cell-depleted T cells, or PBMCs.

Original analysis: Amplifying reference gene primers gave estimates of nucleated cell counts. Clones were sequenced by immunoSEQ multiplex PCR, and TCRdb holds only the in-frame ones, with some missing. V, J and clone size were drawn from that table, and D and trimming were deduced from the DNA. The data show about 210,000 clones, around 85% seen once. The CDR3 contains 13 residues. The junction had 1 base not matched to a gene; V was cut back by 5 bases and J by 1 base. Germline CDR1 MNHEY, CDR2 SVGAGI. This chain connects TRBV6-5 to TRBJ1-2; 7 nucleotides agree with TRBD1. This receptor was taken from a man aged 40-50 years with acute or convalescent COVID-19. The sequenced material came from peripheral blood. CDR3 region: CASSRDSNYGYTF. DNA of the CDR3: TGTGCCAGCAGTCGGGACAGTAACTATGGCTACACCTTC.